The following is a T cell receptor (beta chain) sequence with its context. The clone's antigen remains unknown. Base qualities are not provided; no much larger clone lies one nucleotide away. This sample was included in a study of blood T cell repertoires in COVID-19 (dated by TCRdb to 2020 to 2022). Background for the entire study: The collaborator samples originated in the United States, Italy and Spain and spanned the acute and convalescent phases of COVID-19. The prospective study material was composed of cDNA or gDNA derived from T cells, B-cell-depleted T cells, or PBMCs. The dataset comprised deeply sampled blood TCRbeta repertoires from subjects exposed to, actively infected with, or recovered from COVID-19. The repertoires were made available in a free public database intended to serve as a resource for research on the immune response to SARS-CoV-2. The samples were drawn from two sources: the first 160 participants of the ongoing ImmuneRACE study, and 1,254 subjects contributed by 6 global collaborators. Nearly every sample came with metadata listing a de-identified subject ID, COVID-19 status, age in years and sex. Where HLA class I and class II types were available, the types were taken from metadata supplied by the sample provider, not from assay-based typing.

The immunoSEQ Assay, a bias-controlled multiplex PCR, was used to amplify TCRbeta CDR3 regions from genomic DNA. From the authors' description of their analysis: The number of nucleated cells in each sample was estimated by amplification of reference gene primers within the assay. To quantify the absolute abundance of each unique TCRbeta CDR3 rearrangement, sequence reads were collapsed and filtered. For each sample, productive Simpson clonality was calculated by taking the square root of Simpson's diversity index across productive rearrangements. Drawn from immuneACCESS, this table holds only the in-frame rearrangements with V and J called that TCRdb kept. Clones are partly lost; checked studies trace under half to an unresolved V gene and leave the rest unexplained. V and J calls plus clone size are reproduced from that table; the DNA served to infer D and trimming. The sample table records 300,000 or so clones; 80% to 90% of these occur just once. 1% of the sample comes from the top ten.

The study at large found these results: The amount of clinical and demographic metadata varied by source and participant and was provided uncurated.

Trimming leaves V shorter by 3 bases and J shorter by 6 bases, with the junction holding 9 bases beyond the gene matches. The CDR3 measures 15 amino acids from cysteine to phenylalanine. Only the CDR3 DNA stays, 45 bases, in frame from base 1. CDR1 and CDR2 (SGHNT, YYREEE) derive from the germline V gene (reference sequence). The collaborating institutions used their own protocols to collect whole blood in K2EDTA tubes. For TCRbeta analysis, collaborators shipped samples as frozen whole blood, isolated PBMCs, or DNA extracted from either of those sample types. The clonotype was recovered from a man aged 45 to 65 with active or convalescent COVID-19. Sequencing was performed on peripheral blood. This receptor chain uses TRBV5-4 and TRBJ2-3, and 8 bases in between align with TRBD2. The CDR3 region reads CASSSNGLASDTQYF. The nucleotides are TGTGCCAGCAGCTCGAACGGACTAGCCTCGGATACGCAGTATTTT.